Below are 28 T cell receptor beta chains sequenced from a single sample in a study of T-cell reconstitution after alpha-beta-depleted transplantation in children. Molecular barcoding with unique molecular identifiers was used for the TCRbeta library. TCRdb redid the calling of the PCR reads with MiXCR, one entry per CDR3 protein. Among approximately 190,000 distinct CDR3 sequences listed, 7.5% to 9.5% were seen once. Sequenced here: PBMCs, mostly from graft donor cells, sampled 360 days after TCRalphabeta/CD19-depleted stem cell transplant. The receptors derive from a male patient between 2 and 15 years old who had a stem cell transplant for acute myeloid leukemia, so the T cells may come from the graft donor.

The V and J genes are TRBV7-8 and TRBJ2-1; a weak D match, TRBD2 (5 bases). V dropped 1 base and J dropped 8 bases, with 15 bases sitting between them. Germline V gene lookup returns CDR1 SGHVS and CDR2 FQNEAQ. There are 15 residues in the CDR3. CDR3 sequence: CASSLDVPGLDEQFF. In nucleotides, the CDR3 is TGTGCCAGCAGCTTAGATGTCCCGGGGTTGGATGAGCAGTTCTTC.

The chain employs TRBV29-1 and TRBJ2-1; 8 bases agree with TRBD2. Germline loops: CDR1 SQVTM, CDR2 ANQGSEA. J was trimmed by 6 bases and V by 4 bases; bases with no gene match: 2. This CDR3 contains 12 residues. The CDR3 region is CSVVGTSNEQFF. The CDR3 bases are TGCAGCGTTGTGGGGACTAGCAATGAGCAGTTCTTC.

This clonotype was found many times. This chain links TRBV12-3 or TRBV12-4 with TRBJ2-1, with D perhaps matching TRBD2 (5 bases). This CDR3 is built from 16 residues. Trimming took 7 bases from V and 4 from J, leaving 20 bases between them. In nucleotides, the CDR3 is TGTGCCAGCACCGCAAATCGGGCGGGCCCTTACAATGAGCAGTTCTTC. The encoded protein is CASTANRAGPYNEQFF.

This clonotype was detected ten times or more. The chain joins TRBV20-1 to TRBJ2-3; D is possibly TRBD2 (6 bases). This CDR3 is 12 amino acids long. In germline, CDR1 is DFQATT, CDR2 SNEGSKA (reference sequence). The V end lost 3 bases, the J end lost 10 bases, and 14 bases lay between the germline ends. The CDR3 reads CSASEAGIAQYF. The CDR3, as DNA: TGCAGTGCTAGCGAGGCGGGGATTGCGCAGTATTTT.

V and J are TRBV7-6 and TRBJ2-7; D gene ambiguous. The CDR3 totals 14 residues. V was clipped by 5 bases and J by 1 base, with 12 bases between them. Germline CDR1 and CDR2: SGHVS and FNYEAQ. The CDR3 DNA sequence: TGTGCCAGCAGCCCAAGACCGACATCCTACGAGCAGTACTTC. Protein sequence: CASSPRPTSYEQYF.

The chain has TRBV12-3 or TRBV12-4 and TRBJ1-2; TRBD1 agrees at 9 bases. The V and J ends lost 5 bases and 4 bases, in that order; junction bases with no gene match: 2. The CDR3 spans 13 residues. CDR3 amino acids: CASSRTGVYGYTF. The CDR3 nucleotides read TGTGCCAGCAGTCGGACAGGGGTCTATGGCTACACCTTC.

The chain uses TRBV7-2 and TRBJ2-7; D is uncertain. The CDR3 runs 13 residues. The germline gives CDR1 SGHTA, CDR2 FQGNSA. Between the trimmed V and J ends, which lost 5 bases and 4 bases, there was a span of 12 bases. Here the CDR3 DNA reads TGTGCCAGCAGCCCTAGGAACCTTTACGAGCAGTACTTC. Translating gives CASSPRNLYEQYF.

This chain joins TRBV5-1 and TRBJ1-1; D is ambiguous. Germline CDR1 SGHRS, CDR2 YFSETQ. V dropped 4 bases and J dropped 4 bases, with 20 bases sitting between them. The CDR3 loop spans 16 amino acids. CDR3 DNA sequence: TGCGCCAGCAGCCGAGTGCGGGGTTGGGAAGGCACTGAAGCTTTCTTT. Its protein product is CASSRVRGWEGTEAFF.

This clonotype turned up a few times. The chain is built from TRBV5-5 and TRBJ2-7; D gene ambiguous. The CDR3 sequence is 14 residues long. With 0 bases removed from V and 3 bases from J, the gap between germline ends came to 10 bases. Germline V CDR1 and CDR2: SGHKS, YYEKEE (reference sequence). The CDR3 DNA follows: TGTGCCAGCAGCTTGGAATCAGTAATCTACGAGCAGTACTTC. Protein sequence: CASSLESVIYEQYF.

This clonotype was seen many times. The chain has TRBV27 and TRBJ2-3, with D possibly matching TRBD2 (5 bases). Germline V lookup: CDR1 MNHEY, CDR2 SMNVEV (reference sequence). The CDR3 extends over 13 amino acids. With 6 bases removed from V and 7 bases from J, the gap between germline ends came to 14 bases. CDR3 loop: CASSPGVSNTQYF. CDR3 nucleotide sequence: TGTGCCAGCAGCCCCGGGGTCTCGAATACGCAGTATTTT.

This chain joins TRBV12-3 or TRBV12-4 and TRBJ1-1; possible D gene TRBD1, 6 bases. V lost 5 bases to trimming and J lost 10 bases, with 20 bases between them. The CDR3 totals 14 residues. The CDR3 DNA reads TGTGCCAGCAGTAGAACCGGGACACCCTTGGGAGCTTTCTTT. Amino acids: CASSRTGTPLGAFF.

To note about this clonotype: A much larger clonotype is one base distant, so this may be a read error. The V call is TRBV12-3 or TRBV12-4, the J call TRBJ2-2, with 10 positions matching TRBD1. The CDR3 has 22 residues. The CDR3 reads CASSLNFVRDRGIEEDTGEVFF. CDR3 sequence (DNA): TGTGCCAGCAGTTTAAATTTTGTACGGGACAGGGGTATTGAGGAGGACACCGGGGAGGTGTTTTTT.

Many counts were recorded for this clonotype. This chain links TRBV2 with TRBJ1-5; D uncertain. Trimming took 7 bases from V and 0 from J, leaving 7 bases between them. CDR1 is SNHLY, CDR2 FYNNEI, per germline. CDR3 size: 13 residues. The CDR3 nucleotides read TGTGCCAGCACAGTCTATAGCAATCAGCCCCAGCATTTT. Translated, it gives CASTVYSNQPQHF.

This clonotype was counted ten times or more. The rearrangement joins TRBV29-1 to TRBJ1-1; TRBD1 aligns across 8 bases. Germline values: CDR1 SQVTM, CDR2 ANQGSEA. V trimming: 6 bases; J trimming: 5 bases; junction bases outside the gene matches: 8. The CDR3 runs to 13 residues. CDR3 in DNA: TGCAGCGTGGCAGGACAGGGCGGGACTGAAGCTTTCTTT. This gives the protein CSVAGQGGTEAFF.

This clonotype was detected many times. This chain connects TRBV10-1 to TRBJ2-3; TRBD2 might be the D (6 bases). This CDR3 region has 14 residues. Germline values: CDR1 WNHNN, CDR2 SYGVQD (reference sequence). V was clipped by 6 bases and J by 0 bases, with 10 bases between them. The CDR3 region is CASSPGTSTDTQYF. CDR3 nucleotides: TGCGCCAGCAGCCCCGGGACTAGCACAGATACGCAGTATTTT.

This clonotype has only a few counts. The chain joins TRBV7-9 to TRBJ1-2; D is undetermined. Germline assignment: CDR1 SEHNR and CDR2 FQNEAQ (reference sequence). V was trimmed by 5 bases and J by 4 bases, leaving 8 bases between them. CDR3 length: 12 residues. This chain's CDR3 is CASSRPPYGYTF. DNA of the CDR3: TGTGCCAGCAGCAGACCCCCCTATGGCTACACCTTC.

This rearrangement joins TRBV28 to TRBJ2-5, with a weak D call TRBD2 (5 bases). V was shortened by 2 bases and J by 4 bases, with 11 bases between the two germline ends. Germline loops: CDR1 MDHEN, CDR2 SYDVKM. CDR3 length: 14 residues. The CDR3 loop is CASSLRGKGETQYF. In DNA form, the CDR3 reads TGTGCCAGCAGTTTAAGAGGGAAGGGAGAGACCCAGTACTTC.

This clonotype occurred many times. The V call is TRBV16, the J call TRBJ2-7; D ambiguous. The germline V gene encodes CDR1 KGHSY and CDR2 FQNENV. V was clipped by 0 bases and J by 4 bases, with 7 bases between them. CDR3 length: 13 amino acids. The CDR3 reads CASSQSKGYEQYF. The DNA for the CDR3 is TGTGCCAGCAGCCAATCAAAGGGATACGAGCAGTACTTC.

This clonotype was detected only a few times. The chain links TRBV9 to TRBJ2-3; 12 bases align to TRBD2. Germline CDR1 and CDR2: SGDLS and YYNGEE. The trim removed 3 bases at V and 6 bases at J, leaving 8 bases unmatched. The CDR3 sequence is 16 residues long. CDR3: CASSARGLAGWDTQYF. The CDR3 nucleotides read TGTGCCAGCAGCGCCCGCGGACTAGCGGGGTGGGATACGCAGTATTTT.

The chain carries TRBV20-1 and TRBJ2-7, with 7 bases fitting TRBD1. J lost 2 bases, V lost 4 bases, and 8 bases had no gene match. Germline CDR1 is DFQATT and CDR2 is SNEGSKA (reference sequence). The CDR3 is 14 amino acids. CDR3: CSATLRTGPYEQYF. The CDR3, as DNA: TGCAGTGCTACCCTCAGGACAGGCCCCTACGAGCAGTACTTC.

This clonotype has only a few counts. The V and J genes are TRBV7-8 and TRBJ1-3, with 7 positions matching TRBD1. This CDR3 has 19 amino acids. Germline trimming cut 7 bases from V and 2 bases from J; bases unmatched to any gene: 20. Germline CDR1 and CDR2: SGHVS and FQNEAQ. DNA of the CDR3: TGTGCCAGCACCCTGGGAGGGGGCTCCCGTGTTTCGACTGGAAACACCATATATTTT. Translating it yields CASTLGGGSRVSTGNTIYF.

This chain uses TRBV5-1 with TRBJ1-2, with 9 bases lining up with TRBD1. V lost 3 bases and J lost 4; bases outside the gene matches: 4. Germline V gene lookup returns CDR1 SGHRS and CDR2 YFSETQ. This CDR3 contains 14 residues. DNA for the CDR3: TGCGCCAGCAGCTGGACAGGGGACGCCTATGGCTACACCTTC. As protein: CASSWTGDAYGYTF.

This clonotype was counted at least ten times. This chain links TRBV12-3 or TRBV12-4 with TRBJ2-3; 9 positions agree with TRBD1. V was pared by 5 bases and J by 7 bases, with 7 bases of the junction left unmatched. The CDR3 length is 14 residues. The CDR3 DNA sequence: TGTGCCAGCAGTCGGGACAGGGTAGCTCATACGCAGTATTTT. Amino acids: CASSRDRVAHTQYF.

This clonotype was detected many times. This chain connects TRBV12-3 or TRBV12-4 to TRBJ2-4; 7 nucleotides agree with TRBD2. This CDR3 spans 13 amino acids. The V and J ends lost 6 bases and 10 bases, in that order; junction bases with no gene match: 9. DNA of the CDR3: TGTGCCAGCAGCGTTTCTAGCGGCCCAATTCAGTACTTC. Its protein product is CASSVSSGPIQYF.

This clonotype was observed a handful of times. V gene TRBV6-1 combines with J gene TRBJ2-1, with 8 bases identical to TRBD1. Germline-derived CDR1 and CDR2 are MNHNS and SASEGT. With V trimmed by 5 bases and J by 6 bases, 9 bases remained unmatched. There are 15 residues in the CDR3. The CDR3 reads CASSPPTGVGNEQFF. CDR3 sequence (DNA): TGTGCCAGCAGTCCGCCGACAGGGGTGGGCAATGAGCAGTTCTTC.

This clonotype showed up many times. The CDR3 protein is CASSLVWSEAFF. The CDR3 DNA sequence: TGTGCCAGCAGTTTAGTCTGGAGTGAAGCTTTCTTT. The chain combines TRBV28 with TRBJ1-1, with D uncertain. The CDR3 extends over 12 amino acids. Germline assignment: CDR1 MDHEN and CDR2 SYDVKM. Trimming took 2 bases from V and 7 from J, leaving 8 bases between them.

The CDR3 DNA sequence: TGTGCCAGCAACTTGGGGGGCATGGAAGAAAAACTGTTTTTT. Its translation: CASNLGGMEEKLFF. The J gene is TRBJ1-4, the V gene TRBV12-3 or TRBV12-4; possibly TRBD1 for D (6 bases). The CDR3 is 14 residues long. V was shortened by 7 bases and J by 8 bases, with 17 bases between the two germline ends.

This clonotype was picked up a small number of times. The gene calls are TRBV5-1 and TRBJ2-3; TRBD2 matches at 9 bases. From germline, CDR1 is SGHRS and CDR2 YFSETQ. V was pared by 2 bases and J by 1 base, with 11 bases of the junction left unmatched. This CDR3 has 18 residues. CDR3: CASSFPSGTQTGTDTQYF. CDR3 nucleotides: TGCGCCAGCAGCTTTCCTAGCGGGACCCAGACGGGCACAGATACGCAGTATTTT.